The source of this T cell receptor beta chain is a study of early T cells in non-severe SARS-CoV-2 infection. Attachment of unique molecular identifiers was made to individual cDNA molecules. One entry per CDR3 protein results from TCRdb running MiXCR on the 5' RACE reads. This sample has 75,000 or so distinct CDR3 sequences, with more than 13% found just once. V was pared by 9 bases and J by 4 bases, with 21 bases between. This CDR3 spans 15 amino acids. Germline V CDR1 and CDR2: MNHEY, SVGAGI. This clonotype was counted only a few times. The TCR was taken from an adult who was a healthcare worker with PCR-confirmed SARS-CoV-2 infection or an uninfected control (not recorded which). Sequenced: whole blood. The chain recombines TRBV6-5 with TRBJ1-2, with D uncertain. The CDR3 nucleotides read TGTGCCAGTTCCCAAAAACTCACAGATCTCTATGGCTACACCTTC. Its protein is CASSQKLTDLYGYTF.